A single TCR beta chain is shown here with its context. The antigen this receptor binds is unknown. No much larger clonotype is one base removed from it; base qualities were not supplied. The V end loses 3 bases and the J end loses 5 bases, and a stretch of 16 bases separates them. The CDR3 spans 15 residues, from the cysteine through the phenylalanine. The sequence is cut down to CDR3 DNA, 45 bases in frame from base 1. The germline V gene (reference sequence) supplies CDR1 LNHDA and CDR2 SQIVND. The CDR3 regions of human TCRbeta chains were analyzed by immunosequencing. From the authors' description of their analysis: Repertoire TCRs were matched against a reference library of SARS-CoV-2-specific TCRs generated with the MIRA antigen-specificity platform. Breadth was defined as the fraction of unique TCRs that were SARS-CoV-2-associated, and depth was defined as the fraction of total T cells that were SARS-CoV-2-associated. Using the MIRA data, each spike-specific TCR was mapped to the spike region that the TCR reacts to and placed in a CD4 or CD8 class. Log10-transformed breadth and depth values were compared by one-way ANOVA with Sidak's multiple comparisons tests. TCRdb obtained this table from immuneACCESS and retained in-frame rearrangements with V and J assigned. These tables miss some clones; where compared with another copy, unresolved V genes account for less than half of the shortfall, and the remainder is unexplained. The V and J calls and clone size come from that table; D and trimming were worked out from the DNA. In all, the sample holds approximately 180,000 clones, and about nine tenths of those were seen once. Approximately 3% of the sample is held by the ten biggest clonotypes.

The data belong to a study of T cell responses to AZD1222 COVID-19 vaccine (dated by TCRdb to about 2021). As for the study more broadly: Because spike-specific TCR depth and breadth did not differ between the two schedules, AZD1222 recipients who got a second dose at roughly 4 weeks were pooled with those who got a second dose at roughly 12 weeks. Trial participants were enrolled into age subgroups of 18-55, 56-69 and 70-plus years, which contained 148, 28 and 57 TCR-sequenced participants, respectively. A total of around 240 trial participants underwent TCR sequencing, of whom about 210 had received two doses of AZD1222 and about 26 had received two doses of the MenACWY control vaccine. What the study reported, not specific to this receptor: After two AZD1222 doses, both the breadth and the depth of spike-specific TCRs were significantly higher than at day 0 and than in MenACWY recipients. Conclusions about previously exposed vaccinees are limited because only five or six AZD1222 recipients were SARS-CoV-2 seropositive at baseline. Participants were mostly white British, with more females than males. The authors suggested clonal diversity may have been underestimated. Because no day 14 peak-response samples were available, repertoires were characterized only after the peak T cell response. CD4 TCRs associated with the vaccine covered the entire spike protein, and the dominant responses were in regions 160-218 and 743-854. Reportedly, almost half of the unique spike-specific TCRs recognized epitopes lying outside the regions that are mutated in the B.1.351 and B.1.1.7 variants. The 56-69-year group was small, and its depth increase did not reach significance, likely because of low power.

The sample's time point label, in plain terms: baseline before first vaccination. Samples from vaccinated people were obtained from the UK trials COV001 and COV002, which included a single-blind randomized controlled phase 2/3 trial of AZD1222 (ChAdOx1 nCoV-19) in healthy adults. For TCRbeta chain sequencing, PBMC samples from trial participants were taken at day 0 and at day 28 after the second dose. The material was peripheral blood, obtained on day 0 of AZD1222 vaccination. This clonotype originated in an adult in good health. Recombination joined TRBV19 with TRBJ1-2, with the D gene not clear enough to name. The bases are TGTGCCAGTAGTATTGTGACACCTAGGGCTTATGGCTACACCTTC. This codes for CASSIVTPRAYGYTF.